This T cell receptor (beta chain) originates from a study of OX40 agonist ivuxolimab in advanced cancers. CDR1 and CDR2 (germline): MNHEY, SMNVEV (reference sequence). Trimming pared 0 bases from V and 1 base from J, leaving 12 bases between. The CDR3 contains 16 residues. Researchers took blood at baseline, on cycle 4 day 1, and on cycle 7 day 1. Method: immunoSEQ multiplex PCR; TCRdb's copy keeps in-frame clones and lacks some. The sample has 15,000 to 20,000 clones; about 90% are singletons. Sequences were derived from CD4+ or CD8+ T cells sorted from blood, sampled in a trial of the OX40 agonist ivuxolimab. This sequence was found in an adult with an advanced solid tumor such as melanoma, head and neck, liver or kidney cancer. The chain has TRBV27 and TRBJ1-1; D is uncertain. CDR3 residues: CASSLSSLYQNTEAFF. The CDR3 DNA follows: TGTGCCAGCAGTTTATCATCTCTTTACCAGAACACTGAAGCTTTCTTT.